The 27 T cell receptor beta chains reported below all come from one sample, sequenced in a study of Ad26.COV2.S vaccination and SARS-CoV-2 variants. Treatment denoted: about 20 received Ad26.COV2.S at low or high dose, single or two shots; about 5 received placebo; per-sample allocation not given. Sampling was performed 63 days after the first vaccine or placebo injection. Repertoires were generated with immunoSEQ multiplex PCR, while TCRdb's copy carries only in-frame clones and drops some. This repertoire shows 300,000 to 400,000 clones, around 87% found once; its top ten account for 3.4%. Sequencing used peripheral blood, obtained in a trial of Ad26.COV2.S vaccine versus placebo. These receptors were obtained from a person between 18 and 60 years old who received the Ad26.COV2.S COVID-19 vaccine or a placebo.

CDR3 nucleotide sequence: TGTGCCAGCAGCCGCACCAGACTAGCGGGCACAGATACGCAGTATTTT. Amino acid sequence: CASSRTRLAGTDTQYF. This chain uses TRBV7-8 with TRBJ2-3; 9 nucleotides match TRBD2. Germline CDR1 reads SGHVS; CDR2 reads FQNEAQ. The CDR3 is 16 residues long. With V trimmed by 5 bases and J by 1 base, 7 bases remained unmatched.

The rearrangement joins TRBV18 to TRBJ1-6; D unresolved. Germline-derived CDR1 and CDR2 are KGHSH and LQKENI. The CDR3 totals 15 residues. Between the trimmed V and J ends, which lost 6 bases and 5 bases, there was a span of 14 bases. The CDR3: CASSLRGDNNSPLHF. Here the CDR3 DNA reads TGTGCCAGCTCCCTTCGGGGAGACAATAATTCACCCCTCCACTTT.

The rearrangement uses TRBV3-1 (or the pseudogene TRBV3-2) and TRBJ2-3; no firm D call. V was trimmed by 0 bases and J by 2 bases, leaving 9 bases between them. The CDR3 is 15 residues long. Germline V gene data show CDR1 as LGHDT and CDR2 as YNNKEL (reference sequence). The CDR3 nucleotides read TGTGCCAGCAGCCAAGACCCCGGAAACACAGATACGCAGTATTTT. Its translation is CASSQDPGNTDTQYF.

The V gene is TRBV7-6, the J gene TRBJ2-7, with a weak D call TRBD1 (6 bases). The CDR3 extends over 15 amino acids. V was clipped by 4 bases and J by 2 bases, with 15 bases between them. The germline V gene has CDR1 SGHVS and CDR2 FNYEAQ. DNA for the CDR3: TGTGCCAGCAGCTCGCTTGGGCAGGGGCCCTACGAGCAGTACTTC. Translating it yields CASSSLGQGPYEQYF. Combining the CDR3 with reference TRBV7-6 and TRBJ2-7 gives the whole variable domain GAGVSQSPRYKVTKRGQDVALRCDPISGHVSLYWYRQALGQGPEFLTYFNYEAQQDKSGLPNDRFSAERPEGSISTLTIQRTEQRDSAMYRCASSSLGQGPYEQYFGPGTRLTVT.

The rearrangement uses TRBV29-1 and TRBJ1-1; weak D call: TRBD1 (5 bases). CDR1 and CDR2 from the germline V gene are SQVTM and ANQGSEA. Trimming took 7 bases from V and 1 from J, leaving 13 bases between them. This CDR3 is 13 amino acids long. CDR3 in amino acids: CSAPGTGNTEAFF. CDR3 bases: TGCAGCGCACCTGGGACGGGGAACACTGAAGCTTTCTTT.

The chain employs TRBV7-9 and TRBJ2-5, with 12 bases matching TRBD2. The germline CDR1 and CDR2 sequences are SEHNR and FQNEAQ (reference sequence). With 2 bases clipped from V and 4 bases from J, the junction kept 11 bases outside the gene matches. The CDR3 extends over 18 amino acids. The CDR3, as DNA: TGTGCCAGCAGCTTAAGCCTGACTAGCGGGGGCCAGGGAGAGACCCAGTACTTC. Protein product: CASSLSLTSGGQGETQYF.

The CDR3 sequence: CASRLAGDAGDTQYF. CDR3 coding DNA: TGTGCCAGCAGACTAGCGGGGGACGCAGGGGATACGCAGTATTTT. The chain uses TRBV7-2 and TRBJ2-3, with 11 nucleotides matching TRBD2. V was pared by 6 bases and J by 6 bases, with 8 bases of the junction left unmatched. The germline CDR1 and CDR2 sequences are SGHTA and FQGNSA. The CDR3 has 15 residues.

This clone has a handful of counts. This chain joins TRBV3-1 (or the pseudogene TRBV3-2) and TRBJ2-7; D gene ambiguous. The V end was cut by 4 bases, the J end by 4 bases, with 20 bases between. The germline gives CDR1 LGHDT, CDR2 YNNKEL (reference sequence). The CDR3 is 16 residues long. This CDR3 reads CASSPGGLARGYEQYF. The CDR3, as DNA: TGTGCCAGCAGCCCCGGTGGGTTGGCTCGTGGATACGAGCAGTACTTC.

This chain connects TRBV7-9 to TRBJ1-1; D is possibly TRBD1 (6 bases). Between the trimmed V and J ends, which lost 4 bases and 4 bases, there was a span of 13 bases. The germline CDR1 and CDR2 sequences are SEHNR and FQNEAQ (reference sequence). This CDR3 region has 14 residues. The CDR3: CASSSEGVGTEAFF. The CDR3 nucleotides read TGTGCCAGCAGCTCGGAGGGGGTTGGCACTGAAGCTTTCTTT.

The chain employs TRBV7-2 and TRBJ2-1; TRBD1 matches 7 bases. In germline, CDR1 is SGHTA, CDR2 FQGNSA. This CDR3 contains 14 residues. The V segment lost 8 bases and the J segment 9 bases; nucleotides outside the gene matches: 13. CDR3 amino acids: CASPRTGSGTEQFF. In DNA, the CDR3 is TGTGCCAGCCCCCGGACAGGTTCAGGGACTGAGCAGTTCTTC.

The chain recombines TRBV9 with TRBJ1-4; TRBD1 might be the D (6 bases). Trimming took 3 bases from V and 5 from J, leaving 17 bases between them. This CDR3 is built from 16 residues. Germline V lookup: CDR1 SGDLS, CDR2 YYNGEE. For the CDR3, the DNA is TGTGCCAGCAGCGAGACCCTGGGACAAGTAAATGAAAAACTGTTTTTT. Its translation: CASSETLGQVNEKLFF.

V and J are TRBV4-1 and TRBJ2-7; D ambiguous. There are 13 residues in the CDR3. From germline, CDR1 is MGHRA and CDR2 YSYEKL. Between the trimmed V and J ends, which lost 4 bases and 5 bases, there was a span of 12 bases. The CDR3 sequence is CASSLNRGDEQYF. For the CDR3, the DNA is TGCGCCAGCAGCCTTAACCGTGGGGACGAGCAGTACTTC.

This clone was recorded only once. This chain joins TRBV5-1 and TRBJ1-1, with D possibly matching TRBD1 (5 bases). This CDR3 is 16 amino acids long. The germline CDR1 and CDR2 sequences are SGHRS and YFSETQ. V was pared by 0 bases and J by 3 bases, with 15 bases between. This chain's CDR3 is CASSLAAGISDTEAFF. The CDR3 coding sequence is TGCGCCAGCAGCTTGGCGGCAGGGATATCTGACACTGAAGCTTTCTTT.

V usage is TRBV15 and J usage is TRBJ2-7; 11 bases match TRBD2. The germline V gene encodes CDR1 LNHNV and CDR2 YYDKDF (reference sequence). The CDR3 runs 19 residues. Losses at the gene ends were 0 bases for V and 1 base for J; bases not matched to a gene: 11. This CDR3 reads CATSRDLAGGSVLSYEQYF. The CDR3 bases are TGTGCCACCAGCAGAGACCTAGCGGGGGGATCCGTATTATCCTACGAGCAGTACTTC.

This clone was picked up a small number of times. The chain carries TRBV7-9 and TRBJ1-2; D is unresolved. CDR3 length: 12 residues. Germline V gene lookup returns CDR1 SEHNR and CDR2 FQNEAQ (reference sequence). Trimming removed 5 bases at V and 8 bases at J, with 12 bases between. This CDR3 is CASSLVGEGYTF. The CDR3 DNA sequence: TGTGCCAGCAGCCTCGTTGGTGAAGGCTACACCTTC. Using reference TRBV7-9 and TRBJ1-2 for the parts outside the CDR3, the full variable domain is DTGVSQNPRHKITKRGQNVTFRCDPISEHNRLYWYRQTLGQGPEFLTYFQNEAQLEKSRLLSDRFSAERPKGSFSTLEIQRTEQGDSAMYLCASSLVGEGYTFGSGTRLTVV.

A single count supports this clone. The chain has TRBV2 and TRBJ1-1; the D gene is possibly TRBD1 (5 bases). Germline loops: CDR1 SNHLY, CDR2 FYNNEI. The CDR3 is made up of 13 amino acids. V lost 6 bases to trimming and J lost 5 bases, with 13 bases between them. The CDR3 loop is CASRDSGSTEAFF. The CDR3 DNA is TGTGCCAGCAGAGATTCAGGGAGTACTGAAGCTTTCTTT.

The V and J genes are TRBV2 and TRBJ2-5; 10 bases fit TRBD1. With 6 bases clipped from V and 1 base from J, the junction kept 8 bases outside the gene matches. CDR3 length equals 16 residues. Germline V gene lookup returns CDR1 SNHLY and CDR2 FYNNEI. CDR3 bases: TGTGCCAGCAGATCGGACAGGGGGAACCCCCAAGAGACCCAGTACTTC. Its protein product is CASRSDRGNPQETQYF.

The V gene is TRBV9, the J gene TRBJ2-1; the match to TRBD2 covers 13 bases. The CDR3 loop spans 16 amino acids. CDR1 is SGDLS and CDR2 is YYNGEE in the germline V gene. J lost 4 bases, V lost 0 bases, and 1 base had no gene match. The CDR3 sequence: CASSVGLAGGYNEQFF. CDR3 nucleotides: TGTGCCAGCAGCGTAGGACTAGCGGGGGGTTACAATGAGCAGTTCTTC.

This clone was seen more than once but under ten times. This chain connects TRBV11-2 to TRBJ2-7; 11 bases line up with TRBD1. Germline CDR1 is SGHAT and CDR2 is FQNNGV. J was trimmed by 3 bases and V by 5 bases; bases with no gene match: 3. The CDR3 consists of 14 residues. Here the CDR3 DNA reads TGTGCCAGCAGCGGACAGGGGGCTTTCTACGAGCAGTACTTC. Translating gives CASSGQGAFYEQYF.

This clone was counted a few times. The chain recombines TRBV6-5 with TRBJ1-5; 7 positions agree with TRBD1. With V trimmed by 5 bases and J by 4 bases, 2 bases remained unmatched. CDR1 and CDR2 (germline): MNHEY, SVGAGI. This CDR3 has 13 amino acids. The CDR3 coding sequence is TGTGCCAGCAGTCGACAGGGTAATCAGCCCCAGCATTTT. Translated: CASSRQGNQPQHF.

The chain uses TRBV6-5 and TRBJ2-3; 9 bases agree with TRBD2. The ends lost 5 bases at V and 4 bases at J; junction bases unmatched: 4. CDR3 length: 14 amino acids. Germline CDR1 is MNHEY and CDR2 is SVGAGI. CDR3 sequence reads: CASSQRGEADTQYF. The CDR3 DNA reads TGTGCCAGCAGTCAGCGGGGGGAGGCAGATACGCAGTATTTT.

CDR3 bases: TGTGCCAGCAGCCAAGATTCAGGGCTAAGGGGCGAAAAACTGTTTTTT. Its translation is CASSQDSGLRGEKLFF. The chain has TRBV3-1 (or the pseudogene TRBV3-2) and TRBJ1-4, with D possibly being TRBD1 (5 bases). Germline values: CDR1 LGHDT, CDR2 YNNKEL (reference sequence). The CDR3 is made up of 16 amino acids. Trimming took off 0 bases at V and 8 bases at J, with 16 bases between the two ends.

V gene TRBV10-3 combines with J gene TRBJ2-6; D not certain. The CDR3 has 15 amino acids. CDR1 and CDR2 from the germline V gene are ENHRY and SYGVKD. V was trimmed by 6 bases and J by 0 bases, leaving 9 bases between them. CDR3 coding DNA: TGTGCCATCAGGCTGGACGGCTCTGGGGCCAACGTCCTGACTTTC. This sequence encodes CAIRLDGSGANVLTF.

The rearrangement uses TRBV6-5 and TRBJ1-5; TRBD1 is a possible D gene (5 bases). CDR3 size: 14 residues. V lost 6 bases and J lost 3, with 12 bases in between. The germline gives CDR1 MNHEY, CDR2 SVGAGI. In nucleotides, the CDR3 is TGTGCCAGCAGCGCGACAGTCAACAATCAGCCCCAGCATTTT. This codes for CASSATVNNQPQHF.

The V and J genes are TRBV7-2 and TRBJ1-6; maybe TRBD1 (5 bases). The germline CDR1 and CDR2 sequences are SGHTA and FQGNSA. The CDR3 sequence is 15 residues long. Trimming stripped 3 bases from V and 2 bases from J, with 8 bases between. The CDR3 sequence is CASSLAGPYNSPLHF. The CDR3 nucleotides are TGTGCCAGCAGCTTGGCAGGGCCCTATAATTCACCCCTCCACTTT.

This chain uses TRBV30 with TRBJ2-7; 9 bases line up with TRBD1. V gave up 7 bases and J gave up 6 bases; unmatched junction bases: 1. Germline CDR1 is GTSNPN and CDR2 is SVGIG (reference sequence). The CDR3 consists of 10 residues. The CDR3 DNA is TGTGCCTTGGACAGGGGCGAGCAGTACTTC. Its protein product is CALDRGEQYF.

V is TRBV5-4 and J is TRBJ2-2, with 10 bases that match TRBD1. V trimming: 4 bases; J trimming: 5 bases; junction bases outside the gene matches: 8. Germline-derived CDR1 and CDR2 are SGHNT and YYREEE (reference sequence). The CDR3 runs to 16 residues. The CDR3 DNA is TGTGCCAGCAGCCCAGGACAGGGGGTTCTAACCGGGGAGCTGTTTTTT. It specifies CASSPGQGVLTGELFF. The entire variable domain, with the rest obtained from reference TRBV5-4 and TRBJ2-2, is as follows: ETGVTQSPTHLIKTRGQQVTLRCSSQSGHNTVSWYQQALGQGPQFIFQYYREEENGRGNFPPRFSGLQFPNYSSELNVNALELDDSALYLCASSPGQGVLTGELFFGEGSRLTVL.